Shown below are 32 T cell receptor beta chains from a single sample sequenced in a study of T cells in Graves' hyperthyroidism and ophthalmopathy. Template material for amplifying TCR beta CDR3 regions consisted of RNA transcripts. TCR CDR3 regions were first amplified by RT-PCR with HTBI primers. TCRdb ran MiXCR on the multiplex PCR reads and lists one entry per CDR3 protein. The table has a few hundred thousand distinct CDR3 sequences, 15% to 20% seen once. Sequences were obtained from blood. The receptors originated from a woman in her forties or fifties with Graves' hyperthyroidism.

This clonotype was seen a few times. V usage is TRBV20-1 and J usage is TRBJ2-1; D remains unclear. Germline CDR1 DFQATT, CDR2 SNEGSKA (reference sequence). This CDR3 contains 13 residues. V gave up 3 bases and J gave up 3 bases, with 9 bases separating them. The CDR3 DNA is TGCAGTGCTAGCGGGTTTGGCTACAATGAGCAGTTCTTC. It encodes CSASGFGYNEQFF.

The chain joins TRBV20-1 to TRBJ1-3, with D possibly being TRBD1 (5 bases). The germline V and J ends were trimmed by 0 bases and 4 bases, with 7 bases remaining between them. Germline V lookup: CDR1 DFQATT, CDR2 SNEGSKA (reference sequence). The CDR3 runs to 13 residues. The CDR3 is CSARDRAGNTIYF. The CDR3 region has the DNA TGCAGTGCTAGAGACAGGGCAGGAAACACCATATATTTT.

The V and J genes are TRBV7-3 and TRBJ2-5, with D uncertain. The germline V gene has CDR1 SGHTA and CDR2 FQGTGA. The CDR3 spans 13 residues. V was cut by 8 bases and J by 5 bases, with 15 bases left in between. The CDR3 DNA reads TGTGCCAGCGGTGCCAGGATGGGGGAGACCCAGTACTTC. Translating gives CASGARMGETQYF.

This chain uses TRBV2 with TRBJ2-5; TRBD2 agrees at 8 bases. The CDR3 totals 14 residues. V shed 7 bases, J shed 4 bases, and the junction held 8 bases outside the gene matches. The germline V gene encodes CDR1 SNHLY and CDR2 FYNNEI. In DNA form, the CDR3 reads TGTGCCAGCAATCGGGACGGGGGGGGAGAGACCCAGTACTTC. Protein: CASNRDGGGETQYF.

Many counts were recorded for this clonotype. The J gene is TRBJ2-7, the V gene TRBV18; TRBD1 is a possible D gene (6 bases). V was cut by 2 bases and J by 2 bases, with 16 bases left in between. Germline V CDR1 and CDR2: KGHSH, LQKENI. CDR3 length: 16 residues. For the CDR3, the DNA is TGTGCCAGCTCACCATCAACAACAGGGTCGGCCTACGAGCAGTACTTC. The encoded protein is CASSPSTTGSAYEQYF.

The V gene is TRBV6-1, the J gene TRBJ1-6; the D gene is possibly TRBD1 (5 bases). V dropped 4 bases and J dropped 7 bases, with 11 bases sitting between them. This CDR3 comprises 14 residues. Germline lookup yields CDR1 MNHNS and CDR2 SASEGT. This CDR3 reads CASSALGVNSPLHF. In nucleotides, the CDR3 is TGTGCCAGCAGTGCTTTAGGGGTCAATTCACCCCTCCACTTT.

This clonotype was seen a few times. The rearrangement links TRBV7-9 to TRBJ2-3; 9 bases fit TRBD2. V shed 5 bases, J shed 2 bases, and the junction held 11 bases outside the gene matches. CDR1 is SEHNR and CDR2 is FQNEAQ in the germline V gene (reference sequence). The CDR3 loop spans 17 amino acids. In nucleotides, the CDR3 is TGTGCCAGCAGCCTGGGGGCTAGCGGGGTACACACAGATACGCAGTATTTT. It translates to CASSLGASGVHTDTQYF.

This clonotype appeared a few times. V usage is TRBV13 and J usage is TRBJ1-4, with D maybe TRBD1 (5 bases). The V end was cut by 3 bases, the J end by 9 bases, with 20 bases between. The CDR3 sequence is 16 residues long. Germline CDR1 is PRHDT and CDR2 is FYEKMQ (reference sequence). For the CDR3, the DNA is TGTGCCAGCAGCTTTAGCCGCCGGGGCGGCTATCAAAAACTGTTTTTT. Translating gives CASSFSRRGGYQKLFF.

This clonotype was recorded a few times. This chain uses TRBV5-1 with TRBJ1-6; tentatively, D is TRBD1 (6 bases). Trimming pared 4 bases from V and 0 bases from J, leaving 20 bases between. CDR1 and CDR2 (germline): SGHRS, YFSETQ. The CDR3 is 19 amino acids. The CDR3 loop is CASSLTGQGGNSYNSPLHF. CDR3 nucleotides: TGCGCCAGCAGCCTGACGGGACAAGGGGGGAACTCCTATAATTCACCCCTCCACTTT.

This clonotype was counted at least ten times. Written as DNA, the CDR3 is TGTGCCAGCAGTTCAGAATACAATGAGCAGTTCTTC. Residues: CASSSEYNEQFF. The chain has TRBV6-1 and TRBJ2-1, with D unresolved. Germline V lookup: CDR1 MNHNS, CDR2 SASEGT. The CDR3 is 12 amino acids. V lost 5 bases and J 4 bases, leaving 6 bases between the germline ends.

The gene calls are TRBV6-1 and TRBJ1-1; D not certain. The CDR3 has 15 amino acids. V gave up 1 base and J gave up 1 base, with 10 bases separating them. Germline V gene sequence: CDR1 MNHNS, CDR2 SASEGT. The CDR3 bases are TGTGCCAGCAGTGAAGAAATACTTCCGAACACTGAAGCTTTCTTT. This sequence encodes CASSEEILPNTEAFF.

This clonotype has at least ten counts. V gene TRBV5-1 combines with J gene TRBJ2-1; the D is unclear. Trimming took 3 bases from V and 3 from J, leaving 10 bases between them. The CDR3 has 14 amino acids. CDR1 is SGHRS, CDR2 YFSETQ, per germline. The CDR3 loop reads CASSSVPSYNEQFF. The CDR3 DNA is TGCGCCAGCAGCTCGGTCCCCAGCTACAATGAGCAGTTCTTC. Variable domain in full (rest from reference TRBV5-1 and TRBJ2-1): KAGVTQTPRYLIKTRGQQVTLSCSPISGHRSVSWYQQTPGQGLQFLFEYFSETQRNKGNFPGRFSGRQFSNSRSEMNVSTLELGDSALYLCASSSVPSYNEQFFGPGTRLTVL.

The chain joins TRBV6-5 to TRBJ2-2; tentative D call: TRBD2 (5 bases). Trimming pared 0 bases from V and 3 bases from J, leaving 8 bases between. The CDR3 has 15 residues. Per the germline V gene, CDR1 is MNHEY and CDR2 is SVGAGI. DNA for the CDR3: TGTGCCAGCAGTTACTCGGGGAGTCACACCGGGGAGCTGTTTTTT. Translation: CASSYSGSHTGELFF.

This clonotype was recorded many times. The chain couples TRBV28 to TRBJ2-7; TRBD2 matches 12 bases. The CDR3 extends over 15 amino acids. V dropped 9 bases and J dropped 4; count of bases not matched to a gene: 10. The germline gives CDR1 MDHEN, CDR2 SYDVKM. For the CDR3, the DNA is TGTGCCAGTGGACTAGCGGGGATCAAATCATACGAGCAGTACTTC. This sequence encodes CASGLAGIKSYEQYF.

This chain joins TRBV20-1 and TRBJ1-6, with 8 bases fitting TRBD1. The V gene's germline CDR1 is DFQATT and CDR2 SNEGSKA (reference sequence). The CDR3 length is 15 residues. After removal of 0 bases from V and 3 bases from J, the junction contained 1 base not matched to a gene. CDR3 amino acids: CSAREQGVYNSPLHF. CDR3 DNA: TGCAGTGCTAGAGAACAGGGGGTCTATAATTCACCCCTCCACTTT.

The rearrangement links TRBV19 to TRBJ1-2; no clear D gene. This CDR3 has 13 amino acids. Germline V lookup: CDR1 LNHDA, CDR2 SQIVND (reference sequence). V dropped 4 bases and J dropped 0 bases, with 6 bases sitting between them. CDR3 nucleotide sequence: TGTGCCAGTAGTAGGGGAGCTAACTATGGCTACACCTTC. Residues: CASSRGANYGYTF.

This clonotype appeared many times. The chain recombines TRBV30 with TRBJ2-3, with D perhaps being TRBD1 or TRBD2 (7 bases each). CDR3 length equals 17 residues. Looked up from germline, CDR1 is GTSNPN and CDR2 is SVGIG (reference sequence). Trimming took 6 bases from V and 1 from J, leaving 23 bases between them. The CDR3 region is CACRNPRGGRGTDTQYF. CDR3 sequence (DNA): TGTGCCTGTCGAAACCCCAGGGGGGGGAGAGGCACAGATACGCAGTATTTT.

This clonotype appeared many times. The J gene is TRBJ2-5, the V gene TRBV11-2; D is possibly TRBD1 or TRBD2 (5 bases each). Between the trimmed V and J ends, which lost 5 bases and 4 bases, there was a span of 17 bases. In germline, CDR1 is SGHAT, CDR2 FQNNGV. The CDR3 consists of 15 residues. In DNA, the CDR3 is TGTGCCAGCAGCCCACAAACCAGGGACGGAGAGACCCAGTACTTC. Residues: CASSPQTRDGETQYF.

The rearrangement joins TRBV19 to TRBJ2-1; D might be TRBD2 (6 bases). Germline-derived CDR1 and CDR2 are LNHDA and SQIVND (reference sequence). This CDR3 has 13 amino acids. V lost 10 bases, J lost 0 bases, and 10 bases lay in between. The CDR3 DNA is TGTGCCACGGGGGACTTCTCCTACAATGAGCAGTTCTTC. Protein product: CATGDFSYNEQFF.

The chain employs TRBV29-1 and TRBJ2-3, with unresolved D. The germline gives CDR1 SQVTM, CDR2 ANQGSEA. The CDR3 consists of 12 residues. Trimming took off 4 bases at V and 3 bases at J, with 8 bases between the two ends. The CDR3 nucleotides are TGCAGCGTTGTGGCAGGTACAGATACGCAGTATTTT. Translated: CSVVAGTDTQYF.

In nucleotides, the CDR3 is TGTGCCTGGTCGTCCGGGCCAAAGGGAGAGTGGCCCCAGCATTTT. Protein: CAWSSGPKGEWPQHF. The V gene is TRBV30, the J gene TRBJ1-5; no definite D call. V was trimmed by 5 bases and J by 9 bases, leaving 23 bases between them. Germline CDR1 is GTSNPN and CDR2 is SVGIG (reference sequence). The CDR3 spans 15 residues.

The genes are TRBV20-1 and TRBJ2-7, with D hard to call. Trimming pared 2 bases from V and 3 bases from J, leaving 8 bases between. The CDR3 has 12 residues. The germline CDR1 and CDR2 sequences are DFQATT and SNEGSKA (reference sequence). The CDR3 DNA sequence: TGCAGTGCTAGACAGGAGCTCTACGAGCAGTACTTC. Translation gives CSARQELYEQYF.

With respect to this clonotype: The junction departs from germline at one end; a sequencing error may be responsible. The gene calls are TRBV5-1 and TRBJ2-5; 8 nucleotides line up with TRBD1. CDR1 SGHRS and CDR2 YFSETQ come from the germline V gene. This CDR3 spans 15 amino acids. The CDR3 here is CANSLEQGGQETQYF. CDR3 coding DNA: TGCGCCAACAGCTTGGAACAGGGGGGCCAAGAGACCCAGTACTTC. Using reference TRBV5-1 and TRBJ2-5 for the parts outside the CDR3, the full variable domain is KAGVTQTPRYLIKTRGQQVTLSCSPISGHRSVSWYQQTPGQGLQFLFEYFSETQRNKGNFPGRFSGRQFSNSRSEMNVSTLELGDSALYLCANSLEQGGQETQYFGPGTRLLVL.

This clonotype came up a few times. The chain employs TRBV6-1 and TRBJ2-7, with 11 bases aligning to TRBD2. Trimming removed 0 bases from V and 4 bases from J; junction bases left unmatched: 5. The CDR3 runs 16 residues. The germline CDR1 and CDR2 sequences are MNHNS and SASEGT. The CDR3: CASSEAPSGGKYEQYF. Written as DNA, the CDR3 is TGTGCCAGCAGTGAAGCGCCTAGCGGGGGGAAATACGAGCAGTACTTC.

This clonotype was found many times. CDR3: CAWSGASGRETQYF. In nucleotides, the CDR3 is TGTGCCTGGAGTGGAGCTAGCGGGAGGGAGACCCAGTACTTC. The chain joins TRBV30 to TRBJ2-5; 11 bases match TRBD2. CDR1 and CDR2 (germline): GTSNPN, SVGIG (reference sequence). Trimming removed 1 base from V and 5 bases from J; junction bases left unmatched: 3. The CDR3 runs to 14 residues.

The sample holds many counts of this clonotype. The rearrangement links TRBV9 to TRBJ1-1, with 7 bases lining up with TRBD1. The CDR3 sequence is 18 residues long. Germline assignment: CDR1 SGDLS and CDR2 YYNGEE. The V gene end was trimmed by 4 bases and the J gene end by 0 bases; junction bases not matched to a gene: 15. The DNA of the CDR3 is TGTGCCAGCAGCCCCCGTCCTCTGGGACAGCCATTGAACACTGAAGCTTTCTTT. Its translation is CASSPRPLGQPLNTEAFF.

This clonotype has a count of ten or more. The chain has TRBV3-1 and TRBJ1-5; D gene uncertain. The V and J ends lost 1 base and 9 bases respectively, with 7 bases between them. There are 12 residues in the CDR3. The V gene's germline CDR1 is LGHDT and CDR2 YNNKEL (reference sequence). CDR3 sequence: CASSQVSGPQHF. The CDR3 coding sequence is TGTGCCAGCAGCCAAGTCTCCGGGCCCCAGCATTTT.

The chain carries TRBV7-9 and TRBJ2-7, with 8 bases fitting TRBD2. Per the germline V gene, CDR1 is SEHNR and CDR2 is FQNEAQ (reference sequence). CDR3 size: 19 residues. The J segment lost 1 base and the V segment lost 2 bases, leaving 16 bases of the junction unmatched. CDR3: CASSLTRALAGRHSYEQYF. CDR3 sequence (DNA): TGTGCCAGCAGCTTAACTAGGGCGCTAGCGGGCCGTCATTCCTACGAGCAGTACTTC.

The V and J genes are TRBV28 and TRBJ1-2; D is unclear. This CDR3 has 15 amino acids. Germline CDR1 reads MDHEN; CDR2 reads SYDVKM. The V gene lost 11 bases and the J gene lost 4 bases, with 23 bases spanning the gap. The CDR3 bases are TGTGCCGCCCGGGAGGTAGGAGACAAAGGCTATGGCTACACCTTC. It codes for CAAREVGDKGYGYTF.

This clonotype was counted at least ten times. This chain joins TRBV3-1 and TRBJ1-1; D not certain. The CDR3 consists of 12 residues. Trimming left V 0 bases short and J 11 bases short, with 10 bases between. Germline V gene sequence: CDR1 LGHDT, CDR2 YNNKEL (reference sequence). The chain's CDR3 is CASSQDSTGAFF. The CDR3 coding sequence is TGTGCCAGCAGCCAAGATTCCACGGGGGCTTTCTTT.

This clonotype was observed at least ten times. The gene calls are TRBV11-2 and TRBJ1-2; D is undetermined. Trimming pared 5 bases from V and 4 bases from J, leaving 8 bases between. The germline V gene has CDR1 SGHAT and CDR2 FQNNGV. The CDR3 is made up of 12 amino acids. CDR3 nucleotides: TGTGCCAGCAGCCAGGACCTCTATGGCTACACCTTC. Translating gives CASSQDLYGYTF.

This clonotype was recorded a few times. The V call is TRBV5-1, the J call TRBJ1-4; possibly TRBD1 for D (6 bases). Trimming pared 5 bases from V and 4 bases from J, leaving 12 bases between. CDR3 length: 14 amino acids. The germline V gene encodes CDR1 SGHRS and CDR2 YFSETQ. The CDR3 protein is CASSVGTSNEKLFF. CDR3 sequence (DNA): TGCGCCAGCAGTGTCGGGACAAGTAATGAAAAACTGTTTTTT.